This T cell receptor (beta chain) derives from a study of T-cell reconstitution after alpha-beta-depleted transplantation in children. Unique molecular identifiers were incorporated when the TCRbeta library was constructed. TCRdb reanalysed the PCR reads using MiXCR and keeps one entry per CDR3 protein. The data show roughly 300,000 distinct CDR3 sequences, 9.9% seen once. This clonotype was seen many times. This CDR3 spans 13 amino acids. The ends were cut back, 11 bases at V and 3 bases at J, with 16 bases in the middle. Germline V gives CDR1 MNHNS, CDR2 SASEGT. This receptor was taken from a human donor who donated a stem cell graft to a child with SCID. This specimen consisted of PBMCs from the stem cell graft donor, obtained from the stem cell graft. This chain joins TRBV6-1 and TRBJ1-1, with D unclear. CDR3 coding DNA: TGTGCCTGTTCCCGGGTTTGGGACACTGAAGCTTTCTTT. Translation gives CACSRVWDTEAFF.